The next 30 T cell receptor beta chains were all read from a single sample in a study of T-cell memory formation after mild COVID-19. TCRdb re-called the 5' RACE reads through MiXCR, storing one row per CDR3 protein. Here the sample spans about 560,000 distinct CDR3 sequences, approximately 21% being singletons. Sequencing input: PBMCs or a T cell subset sorted from them (not recorded which). The receptors were sampled from an adult woman who had mild COVID-19 (a few samples of this study predate the infection). Cell type and time point are not known.

V gene TRBV11-2 combines with J gene TRBJ1-2; no clear D gene. Trimming stripped 4 bases from V and 3 bases from J, with 18 bases between. CDR1 is SGHAT, CDR2 FQNNGV, per germline. The CDR3 extends over 16 amino acids. The CDR3 loop reads CASSSTRGGSDYGYTF. CDR3 nucleotides: TGTGCCAGCAGCTCGACCCGGGGTGGGAGTGACTATGGCTACACCTTC.

This clonotype was seen at least ten times. This chain connects TRBV12-3 or TRBV12-4 to TRBJ1-1, with D possibly TRBD1 on 5 matching bases. V was pared by 6 bases and J by 1 base, with 9 bases between. The CDR3 spans 13 residues. CDR3 nucleotides: TGTGCCAGCAGGGGGACCGGGAACACTGAAGCTTTCTTT. This encodes CASRGTGNTEAFF.

This clonotype was seen a handful of times. The V gene is TRBV21-1, the J gene TRBJ1-6; TRBD1, the table's D call, lacks a check against the DNA. TRBV21-1 is a documented pseudogene. This CDR3 is built from 16 residues. The CDR3 is CASSKWGAGGNSPLHF. The CDR3 coding sequence is TGTGCCAGCAGCAAATGGGGAGCAGGGGGAAATTCACCCCTCCACTTT.

The DNA for the CDR3 is TGTGCCAGCAGGATCGACGGTAACACTGAAGCTTTCTTT. Its protein is CASRIDGNTEAFF. The chain has TRBV7-3 and TRBJ1-1; D not certain. The CDR3 runs 13 residues. V was cut by 6 bases and J by 2 bases, with 10 bases left in between. Per the germline V gene, CDR1 is SGHTA and CDR2 is FQGTGA.

The J gene is TRBJ1-5, the V gene TRBV7-2; the D gene is possibly TRBD1 (6 bases). The length of the CDR3 is 14 residues. Germline CDR1 is SGHTA and CDR2 is FQGNSA. V shed 5 bases and J shed 3 bases, with 11 bases lying between them. The CDR3 here is CASSPTGINQPQHF. CDR3 coding DNA: TGTGCCAGCAGCCCGACAGGAATCAATCAGCCCCAGCATTTT.

The chain has TRBV4-2 and TRBJ2-3; D is perhaps TRBD2 (5 bases). The V and J ends lost 1 base and 2 bases respectively, with 10 bases between them. Germline values: CDR1 LGHNA, CDR2 YNFKEQ. This CDR3 contains 15 residues. This chain's CDR3 is CASSQAPGFTDTQYF. CDR3 sequence (DNA): TGTGCCAGCAGCCAAGCTCCGGGGTTCACAGATACGCAGTATTTT.

The CDR3 loop is CASSPDLRGTEAFF. CDR3 DNA sequence: TGCGCCAGCAGCCCGGACTTGCGGGGCACTGAAGCTTTCTTT. This chain joins TRBV5-1 and TRBJ1-1; D is uncertain. V gave up 4 bases and J gave up 4 bases, with 14 bases separating them. Germline lookup yields CDR1 SGHRS and CDR2 YFSETQ. This CDR3 is built from 14 residues.

This chain connects TRBV11-2 to TRBJ2-7; D is perhaps TRBD1 or TRBD2 (6 bases each). Trimming left V 1 base short and J 2 bases short, with 18 bases between. CDR3 length: 17 residues. Germline CDR1 SGHAT, CDR2 FQNNGV. Written as DNA, the CDR3 is TGTGCCAGCAGCTTAGTGTACGACGAGGGGGGTGCCTACGAGCAGTACTTC. As protein: CASSLVYDEGGAYEQYF.

This clonotype was detected only a few times. CDR3 residues: CASSLDGRGSYEQYF. The CDR3 DNA follows: TGTGCCAGCAGCTTGGATGGCAGGGGTTCCTACGAGCAGTACTTC. The V gene is TRBV5-6, the J gene TRBJ2-7; tentative D call: TRBD1 (6 bases). With 0 bases removed from V and 1 base from J, the gap between germline ends came to 11 bases. The V gene's germline CDR1 is SGHDT and CDR2 YYEEEE. This CDR3 spans 15 amino acids.

This chain links TRBV6-2 or TRBV6-3 with TRBJ2-1; no firm D call. The germline V gene encodes CDR1 MNHEY and CDR2 SVGEGT. This CDR3 has 13 amino acids. Trimming shortened V by 4 bases and J by 5 bases, and 9 bases separated the two germline ends. The CDR3, as DNA: TGTGCCAGCAGTTCCGACTCTAACAATGAGCAGTTCTTC. Its protein product is CASSSDSNNEQFF.

The rearrangement joins TRBV6-5 to TRBJ2-5, with 7 bases matching TRBD2. This CDR3 region has 16 residues. V shed 4 bases, J shed 2 bases, and the junction held 10 bases outside the gene matches. CDR1 is MNHEY, CDR2 SVGAGI, per germline. CDR3 DNA sequence: TGTGCCAGCAGTTTGAGGGCTAGCGGCGAACAAGAGACCCAGTACTTC. This gives the protein CASSLRASGEQETQYF.

The chain has TRBV11-1 and TRBJ2-1, with a possible D match to TRBD1 (6 bases). Germline lookup yields CDR1 SGHAT and CDR2 FQDESV (reference sequence). Trimming removed 1 base at V and 3 bases at J, with 10 bases between. This CDR3 has 15 amino acids. The chain's CDR3 is CASSLGTDRYNEQFF. The CDR3 region has the DNA TGTGCCAGCAGCTTAGGGACAGACCGCTACAATGAGCAGTTCTTC.

This clonotype was detected ten times or more. The rearrangement uses TRBV5-1 and TRBJ2-3, with D possibly TRBD1 on 6 matching bases. The CDR3 is made up of 14 amino acids. Germline V CDR1 and CDR2: SGHRS, YFSETQ. Trimming took 5 bases from V and 1 from J, leaving 11 bases between them. CDR3 region: CASSKGDGTDTQYF. In DNA form, the CDR3 reads TGCGCCAGCAGTAAGGGGGACGGCACAGATACGCAGTATTTT.

A few counts support this clonotype. The chain uses TRBV5-1 and TRBJ2-1; 7 bases match TRBD2. With 2 bases clipped from V and 4 bases from J, the junction kept 12 bases outside the gene matches. From germline, CDR1 is SGHRS and CDR2 YFSETQ. This CDR3 contains 17 residues. CDR3 sequence reads: CASSFDPSGNLYNEQFF. Here the CDR3 DNA reads TGCGCCAGCAGCTTTGACCCTAGCGGAAATCTTTACAATGAGCAGTTCTTC.

This clonotype was seen only a few times. This chain connects TRBV20-1 to TRBJ1-2; 7 bases line up with TRBD1. The CDR3 consists of 15 residues. After removal of 3 bases from V and 6 bases from J, the junction contained 13 bases not matched to a gene. Germline assignment: CDR1 DFQATT and CDR2 SNEGSKA (reference sequence). The CDR3 nucleotides are TGCAGTGCTAGCCGGTCAGACAGGGCTCGCGATGGCTACACCTTC. Its protein product is CSASRSDRARDGYTF.

This clonotype has only a few counts. The DNA of the CDR3 is TGTGCCAGCAGCTCTCAGACAGGGACCATTATCTATGGCTACACCTTC. Its translation: CASSSQTGTIIYGYTF. This chain joins TRBV7-2 and TRBJ1-2; 7 bases are shared with TRBD1. This CDR3 spans 16 amino acids. With 4 bases clipped from V and 4 bases from J, the junction kept 12 bases outside the gene matches. Germline values: CDR1 SGHTA, CDR2 FQGNSA.

The chain has TRBV5-1 and TRBJ2-7; D might be TRBD2 (6 bases). Trimming shortened V by 1 base and J by 4 bases, and 9 bases separated the two germline ends. The germline V gene encodes CDR1 SGHRS and CDR2 YFSETQ. This CDR3 comprises 13 residues. This CDR3 is CASSLWGEYEQYF. The CDR3 nucleotides are TGCGCCAGCAGCTTGTGGGGGGAGTACGAGCAGTACTTC.

V gene TRBV4-3 combines with J gene TRBJ2-2; D not certain. Germline lookup yields CDR1 LGHNA and CDR2 YSLEER. The CDR3 has 17 amino acids. Trimming removed 0 bases from V and 1 base from J, with 12 bases in between. The CDR3 coding sequence is TGCGCCAGCAGCCAAGATTGGCACCCCCAGAACACCGGGGAGCTGTTTTTT. This translates into CASSQDWHPQNTGELFF.

The table lists this clonotype with a few counts. This chain links TRBV7-3 with TRBJ2-2; D not certain. The CDR3 consists of 12 residues. V gave up 10 bases and J gave up 4 bases, with 10 bases separating them. Germline CDR1 SGHTA, CDR2 FQGTGA. The CDR3 reads CATRLSTGELFF. In DNA form, the CDR3 reads TGTGCCACCCGTTTAAGCACCGGGGAGCTGTTTTTT.

The chain uses TRBV30 and TRBJ1-5, with TRBD1 identical over 8 bases. Germline CDR1 is GTSNPN and CDR2 is SVGIG (reference sequence). After removal of 2 bases from V and 6 bases from J, the junction contained 6 bases not matched to a gene. The CDR3 covers 14 residues. As DNA, the CDR3 is TGTGCCTGGAGTTATGGACAGGGAGCTCAGCCCCAGCATTTT. It yields the protein CAWSYGQGAQPQHF.

This clonotype has a handful of counts. The chain joins TRBV5-1 to TRBJ2-5; D not certain. This CDR3 comprises 13 residues. Trimming cost V 5 bases and J 2 bases, with 10 bases left between them. The V gene's germline CDR1 is SGHRS and CDR2 YFSETQ. DNA of the CDR3: TGCGCCAGCAGGAAAGGGTCGCAAGAGACCCAGTACTTC. Translating it yields CASRKGSQETQYF.

This clonotype was seen many times. This chain uses TRBV6-5 with TRBJ2-7; D remains ambiguous. Germline V gene lookup returns CDR1 MNHEY and CDR2 SVGAGI. Deletions cut 6 bases from V and 0 bases from J, with 6 bases between. The CDR3 runs 12 residues. Here the CDR3 reads CASSPASYEQYF. CDR3 in DNA: TGTGCCAGCAGCCCAGCCTCCTACGAGCAGTACTTC.

This clonotype was found a few times. This chain connects TRBV9 to TRBJ2-5, with 10 bases aligning to TRBD2. The CDR3 extends over 19 amino acids. The ends lost 3 bases at V and 5 bases at J; junction bases unmatched: 19. Germline V gene lookup returns CDR1 SGDLS and CDR2 YYNGEE. CDR3 sequence reads: CASSAPKRGGLRSFETQYF. DNA of the CDR3: TGTGCCAGCAGCGCCCCAAAGCGGGGGGGCCTCCGTAGTTTCGAGACCCAGTACTTC.

This clonotype has just a few counts. The gene calls are TRBV25-1 and TRBJ2-2; 9 bases are shared with TRBD2. CDR3 size: 13 residues. The V gene's germline CDR1 is MGHDK and CDR2 SYGVNS. Losses at the gene ends were 4 bases for V and 8 bases for J; bases not matched to a gene: 2. The CDR3 protein is CASSVSGRGELFF. The CDR3 DNA reads as TGTGCCAGCAGTGTTAGCGGGAGAGGGGAGCTGTTTTTT.

This clonotype was counted at least ten times. In DNA, the CDR3 is TGTGCCAGCAGCTTACCTGGAGTAGTAGCCAAAAACATTCAGTACTTC. Amino acid sequence: CASSLPGVVAKNIQYF. The chain carries TRBV7-2 and TRBJ2-4; no definite D call. CDR3 length equals 16 residues. CDR1 is SGHTA and CDR2 is FQGNSA in the germline V gene. Trimming shortened V by 2 bases and J by 0 bases, and 11 bases separated the two germline ends.

This clonotype came up a few times. This rearrangement joins TRBV12-3 or TRBV12-4 to TRBJ2-7, with TRBD2 matching 9 bases. V shed 3 bases and J 3 bases; nucleotides not matched to a gene: 9. CDR3 length equals 16 residues. This CDR3 reads CASSFTPGLASYEQYF. In DNA, the CDR3 is TGTGCCAGCAGTTTTACCCCGGGACTAGCCAGCTACGAGCAGTACTTC.

V gene TRBV20-1 combines with J gene TRBJ2-7; 10 positions match TRBD1. The germline V gene encodes CDR1 DFQATT and CDR2 SNEGSKA (reference sequence). The CDR3 is 13 amino acids. Trimming took 3 bases from V and 3 from J; bases not matched to a gene: 2. This chain's CDR3 is CSARGTGVYEQYF. The CDR3 DNA sequence: TGCAGTGCTAGGGGGACAGGGGTCTACGAGCAGTACTTC.

This clonotype came up a few times. The J gene is TRBJ1-4, the V gene TRBV5-1; TRBD1 agrees at 9 bases. The CDR3 is made up of 14 amino acids. Germline-derived CDR1 and CDR2 are SGHRS and YFSETQ. V lost 4 bases to trimming and J lost 4 bases; unmatched junction nucleotides: 2. CDR3 coding DNA: TGCGCCAGCAGCCAGGACAGGGGTAATGAAAAACTGTTTTTT. The encoded protein is CASSQDRGNEKLFF.

This sequence joins TRBV3-1 and TRBJ2-7, with a possible D match to TRBD2 (6 bases). The CDR3 covers 14 residues. Per germline, CDR1 LGHDT and CDR2 YNNKEL (reference sequence). Trimming cost V 1 base and J 2 bases, with 9 bases left between them. The CDR3 sequence is CASSQGSGPYEQYF. The CDR3 DNA reads as TGTGCCAGCAGCCAAGGTAGCGGCCCCTACGAGCAGTACTTC.

The chain joins TRBV19 to TRBJ1-1; the D gene is possibly TRBD1 (6 bases). V was trimmed by 10 bases and J by 5 bases, leaving 23 bases between them. The CDR3 contains 15 residues. The germline V gene has CDR1 LNHDA and CDR2 SQIVND (reference sequence). As DNA, the CDR3 is TGTGCCACCGTGGGACACAACGGGGGTCGGACTGAAGCTTTCTTT. Translating it yields CATVGHNGGRTEAFF.